A selection of T cell receptor beta chains follows, all from one sample in a study of blood T cell repertoires in COVID-19. Data came from immunoSEQ multiplex PCR; TCRdb stores just in-frame clones and leaves some out. The repertoire consists of about 98,000 clones, with 81% occurring once and the leading ten covering approximately 12%. Sequencing was done on a sample of peripheral blood. The receptors were sampled from an elderly woman with acute or convalescent COVID-19. Both conserved end residues are trimmed from each CDR3.

TRBV27	ASSSSDRRRSTEAF
TRBV2	ASRAGQDEAF
TRBV18	ASSTRPDSQETQY
TRBV28	ASSLDRGPFYGYT
TRBV4-3	ASSLQGTETQY
TRBV2	ASSAGVSYGYT
TRBV6-2/TRBV6-3	ASSYLAGGPSSTDTQY
TRBV6-4	ASQPRQETNQPQH
TRBV5-6	ASEDWGGGGYT
TRBV5-5	ASSFRGGYGYT
TRBV5-4	ASSLTPGSTETQY
TRBV2	ASDRAGAGETQY
TRBV6-5	ASRGNRQVFYEQY
TRBV10-3	AIKSEGNTGELF
TRBV28	ANSGQGTTNEKLF
TRBV5-1	ASSLVPSGGQETQY
TRBV5-1	ASSLTDNEQF
TRBV11-2	ASSFAHTGTGGDEQF
TRBV2	ASSGPGPYEQY
TRBV19	ASSLRQGLTGELF
TRBV21-1	ASSKVYRVTGNTIY